This TCR beta chain was observed in a study of T cell repertoires in cytomegalovirus infection. Turning to the study itself: Both recently identified HLA-C-restricted and well-studied HLA-B-restricted CMV epitopes were used in the study. Public TCR beta signatures provided an indication of both CMV infection and a matching HLA type.

V lost 1 base to trimming and J lost 5 bases, with 3 bases between them. The CDR3 loop spans 11 amino acids. Germline assignment: CDR1 SGHNT and CDR2 YYREEE (reference sequence). TCRdb reanalysed the reads using MiXCR and keeps one entry per CDR3 protein. The sample yields 830,000 or so distinct CDR3 sequences, approximately 32% seen once. Comment on this clonotype: Its target is unknown.

General study points: Dominant in the ex vivo response were TCR beta clonotypes restricted by HLA-C and specific for CMV. CMV carriers with the relevant HLA were identified by cumulative public TCR beta family frequency.

Material: cultured CD8+ T cells from PBMCs, obtained from culture after CMV antigen stimulation. The chain uses TRBV5-4 and TRBJ1-1, with D uncertain. This receptor was obtained from a human donor in good health (CMV status not recorded). Some clones in this sample may be carry-over from other donors' samples. The CDR3 region is CASSLQTEAFF. CDR3 in DNA: TGTGCCAGCAGCTTGCAGACTGAAGCTTTCTTT.